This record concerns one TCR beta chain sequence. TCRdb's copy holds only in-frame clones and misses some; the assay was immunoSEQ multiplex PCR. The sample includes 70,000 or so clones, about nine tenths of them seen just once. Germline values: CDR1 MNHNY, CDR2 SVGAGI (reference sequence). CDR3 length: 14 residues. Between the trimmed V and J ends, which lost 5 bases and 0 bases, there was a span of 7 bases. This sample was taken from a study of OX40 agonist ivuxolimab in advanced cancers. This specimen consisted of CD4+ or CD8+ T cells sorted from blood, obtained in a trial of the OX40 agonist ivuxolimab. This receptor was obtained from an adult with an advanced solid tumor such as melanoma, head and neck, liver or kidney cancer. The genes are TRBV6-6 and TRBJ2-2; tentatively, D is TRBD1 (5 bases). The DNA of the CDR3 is TGTGCCAGCAGTCGGACACCGAACACCGGGGAGCTGTTTTTT. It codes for CASSRTPNTGELFF.